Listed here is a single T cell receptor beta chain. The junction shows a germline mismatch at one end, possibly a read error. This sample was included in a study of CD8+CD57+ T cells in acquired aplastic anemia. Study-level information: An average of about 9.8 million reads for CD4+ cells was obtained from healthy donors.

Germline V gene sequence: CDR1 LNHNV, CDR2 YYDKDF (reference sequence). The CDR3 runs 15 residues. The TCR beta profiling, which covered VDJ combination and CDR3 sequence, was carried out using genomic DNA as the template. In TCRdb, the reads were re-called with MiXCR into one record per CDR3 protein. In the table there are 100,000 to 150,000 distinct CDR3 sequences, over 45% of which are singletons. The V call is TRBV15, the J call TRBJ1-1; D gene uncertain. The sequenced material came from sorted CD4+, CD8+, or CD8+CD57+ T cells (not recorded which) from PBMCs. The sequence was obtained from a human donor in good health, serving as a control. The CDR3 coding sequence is TGTGCCACCAGCAGAGATCGCCATTGGAACACTGAGGCTTTCTTT. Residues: CATSRDRHWNTEAFF.